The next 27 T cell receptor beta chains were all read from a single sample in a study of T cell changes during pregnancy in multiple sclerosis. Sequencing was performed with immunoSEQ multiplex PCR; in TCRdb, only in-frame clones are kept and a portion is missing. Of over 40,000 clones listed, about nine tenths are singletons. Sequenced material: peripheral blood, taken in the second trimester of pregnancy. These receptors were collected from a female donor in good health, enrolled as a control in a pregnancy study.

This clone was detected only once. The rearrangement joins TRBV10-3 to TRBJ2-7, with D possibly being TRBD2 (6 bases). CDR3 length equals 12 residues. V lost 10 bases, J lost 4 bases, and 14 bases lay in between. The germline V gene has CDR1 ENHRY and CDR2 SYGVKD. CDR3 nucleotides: TGTGCCACCCAGACTAGGAATTACGAGCAGTACTTC. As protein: CATQTRNYEQYF.

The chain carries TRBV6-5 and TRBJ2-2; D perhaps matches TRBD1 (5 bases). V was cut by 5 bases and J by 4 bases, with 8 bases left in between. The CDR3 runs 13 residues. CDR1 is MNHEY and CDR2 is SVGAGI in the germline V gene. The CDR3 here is CASSRDSTGELFF. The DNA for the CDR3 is TGTGCCAGCAGTCGAGACAGCACCGGGGAGCTGTTTTTT.

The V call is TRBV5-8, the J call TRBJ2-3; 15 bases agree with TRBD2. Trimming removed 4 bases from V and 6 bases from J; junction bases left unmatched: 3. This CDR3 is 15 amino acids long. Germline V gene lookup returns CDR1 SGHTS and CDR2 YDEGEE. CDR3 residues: CASSPGLAGGDTQYF. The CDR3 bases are TGTGCCAGCAGCCCGGGACTAGCGGGAGGTGATACGCAGTATTTT. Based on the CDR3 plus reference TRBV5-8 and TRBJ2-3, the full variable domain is EAGVTQSPTHLIKTRGQQATLRCSPISGHTSVYWYQQALGLGLQFLLWYDEGEERNRGNFPPRFSGRQFPNYSSELNVNALELEDSALYLCASSPGLAGGDTQYFGPGTRLTVL.

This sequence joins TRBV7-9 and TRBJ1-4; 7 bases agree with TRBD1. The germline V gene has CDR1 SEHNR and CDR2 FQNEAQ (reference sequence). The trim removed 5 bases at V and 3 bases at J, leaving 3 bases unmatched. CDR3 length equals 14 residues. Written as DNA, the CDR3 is TGTGCCAGCAGCGACGGGACAGCTAATGAAAAACTGTTTTTT. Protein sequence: CASSDGTANEKLFF.

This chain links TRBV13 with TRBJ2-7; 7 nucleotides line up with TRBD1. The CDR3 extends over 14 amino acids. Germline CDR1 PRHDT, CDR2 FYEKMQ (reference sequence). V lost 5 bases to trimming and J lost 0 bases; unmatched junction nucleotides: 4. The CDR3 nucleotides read TGTGCCAGCAGCGGACAGGAGAGCTCCTACGAGCAGTACTTC. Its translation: CASSGQESSYEQYF.

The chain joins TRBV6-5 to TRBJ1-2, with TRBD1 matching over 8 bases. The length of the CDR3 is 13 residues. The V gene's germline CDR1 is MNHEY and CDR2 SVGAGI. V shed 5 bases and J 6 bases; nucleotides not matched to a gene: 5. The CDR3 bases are TGTGCCAGCAGTGACAGGGGAATTCATGGCTACACCTTC. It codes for CASSDRGIHGYTF.

The CDR3 nucleotides read TGTGCCAGCTGGAGACTAGCCGAGCGCACAGATACGCAGTATTTT. This gives the protein CASWRLAERTDTQYF. The J gene is TRBJ2-3, the V gene TRBV2, with 7 bases that match TRBD2. Germline V CDR1 and CDR2: SNHLY, FYNNEI. Trimming removed 8 bases from V and 1 base from J; junction bases left unmatched: 9. The CDR3 consists of 15 residues.

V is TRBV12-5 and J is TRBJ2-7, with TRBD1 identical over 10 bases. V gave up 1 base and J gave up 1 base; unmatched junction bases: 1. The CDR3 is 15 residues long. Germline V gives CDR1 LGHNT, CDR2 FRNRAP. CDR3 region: CASGLGTGGSYEQYF. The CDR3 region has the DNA TGTGCTAGTGGTTTGGGGACAGGGGGTTCCTACGAGCAGTACTTC.

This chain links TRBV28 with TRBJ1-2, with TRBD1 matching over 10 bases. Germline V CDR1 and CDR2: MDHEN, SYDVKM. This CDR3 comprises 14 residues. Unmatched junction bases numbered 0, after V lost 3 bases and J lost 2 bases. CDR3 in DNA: TGTGCCAGCAGTTTGGGACAGGGGAACTATGGCTACACCTTC. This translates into CASSLGQGNYGYTF.

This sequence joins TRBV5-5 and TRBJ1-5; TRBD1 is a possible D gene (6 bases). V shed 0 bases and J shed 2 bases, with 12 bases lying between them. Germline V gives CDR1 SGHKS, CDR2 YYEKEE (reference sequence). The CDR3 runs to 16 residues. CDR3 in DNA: TGTGCCAGCAGCTTGGTCGGGGGGCGCGGCAATCAGCCCCAGCATTTT. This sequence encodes CASSLVGGRGNQPQHF.

CDR3 sequence reads: CASRPGGGNYEQYF. CDR3 nucleotide sequence: TGTGCCAGCAGGCCGGGCGGGGGGAACTACGAGCAGTACTTC. This chain joins TRBV6-6 and TRBJ2-7; 8 bases map to TRBD2. Germline CDR1 is MNHNY and CDR2 is SVGAGI (reference sequence). This CDR3 comprises 14 residues. J lost 3 bases, V lost 6 bases, and 7 bases had no gene match.

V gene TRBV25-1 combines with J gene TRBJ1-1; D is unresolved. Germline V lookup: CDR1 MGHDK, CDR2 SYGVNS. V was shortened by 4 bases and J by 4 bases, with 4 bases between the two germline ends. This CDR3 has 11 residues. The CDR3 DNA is TGTGCCAGCAGTGCGCGCACTGAAGCTTTCTTT. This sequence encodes CASSARTEAFF. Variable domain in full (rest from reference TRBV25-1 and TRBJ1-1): EADIYQTPRYLVIGTGKKITLECSQTMGHDKMYWYQQDPGMELHLIHYSYGVNSTEKGDLSSESTVSRIRTEHFPLTLESARPSHTSQYLCASSARTEAFFGQGTRLTVV.

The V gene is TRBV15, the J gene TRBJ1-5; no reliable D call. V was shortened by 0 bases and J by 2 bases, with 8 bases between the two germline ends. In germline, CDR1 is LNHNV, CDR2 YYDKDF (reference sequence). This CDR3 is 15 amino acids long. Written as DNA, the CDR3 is TGTGCCACCAGCAGAGATCCGCAGGGCAATCAGCCCCAGCATTTT. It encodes CATSRDPQGNQPQHF. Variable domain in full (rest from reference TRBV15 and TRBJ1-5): DAMVIQNPRYQVTQFGKPVTLSCSQTLNHNVMYWYQQKSSQAPKLLFHYYDKDFNNEADTPDNFQSRRPNTSFCFLDIRSPGLGDTAMYLCATSRDPQGNQPQHFGDGTRLSIL.

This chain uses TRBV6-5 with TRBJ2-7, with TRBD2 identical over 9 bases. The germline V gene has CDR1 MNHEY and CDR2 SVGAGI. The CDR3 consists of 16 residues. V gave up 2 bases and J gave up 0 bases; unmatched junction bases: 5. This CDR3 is CASSYRASGASYEQYF. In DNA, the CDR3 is TGTGCCAGCAGTTACCGGGCTAGCGGGGCCTCCTACGAGCAGTACTTC.

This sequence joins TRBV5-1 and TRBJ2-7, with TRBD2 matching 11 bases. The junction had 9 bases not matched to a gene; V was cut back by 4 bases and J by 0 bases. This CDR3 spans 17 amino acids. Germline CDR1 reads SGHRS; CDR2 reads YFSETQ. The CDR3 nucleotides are TGCGCCAGCAGCCGCCCAACCGGGACTAGCGGCTCCTACGAGCAGTACTTC. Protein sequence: CASSRPTGTSGSYEQYF.

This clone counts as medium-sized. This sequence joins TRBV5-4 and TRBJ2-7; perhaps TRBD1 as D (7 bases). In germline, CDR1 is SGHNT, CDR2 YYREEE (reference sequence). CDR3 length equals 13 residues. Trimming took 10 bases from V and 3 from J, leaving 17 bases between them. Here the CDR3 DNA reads TGTGCCTACCGAGCAGGGGGGCTCTACGAGCAGTACTTC. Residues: CAYRAGGLYEQYF.

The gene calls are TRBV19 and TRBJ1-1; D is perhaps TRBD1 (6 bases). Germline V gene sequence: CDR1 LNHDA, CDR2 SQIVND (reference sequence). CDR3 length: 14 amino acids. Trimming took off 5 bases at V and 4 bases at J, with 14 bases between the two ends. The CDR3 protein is CASSSWTVGTEAFF. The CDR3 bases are TGTGCCAGTAGTTCCTGGACAGTGGGCACTGAAGCTTTCTTT.

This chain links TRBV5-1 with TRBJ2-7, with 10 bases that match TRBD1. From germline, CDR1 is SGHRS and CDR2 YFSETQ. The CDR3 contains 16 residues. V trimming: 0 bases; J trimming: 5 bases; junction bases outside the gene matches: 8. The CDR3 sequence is CASSLAGLGTGDEQYF. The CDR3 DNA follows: TGCGCCAGCAGCTTGGCCGGGCTCGGGACAGGGGACGAGCAGTACTTC.

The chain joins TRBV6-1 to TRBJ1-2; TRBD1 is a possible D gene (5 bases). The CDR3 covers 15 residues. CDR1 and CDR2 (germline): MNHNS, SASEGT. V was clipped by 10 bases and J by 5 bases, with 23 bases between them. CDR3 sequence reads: CATWEGPISGYGYTF. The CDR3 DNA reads TGTGCCACCTGGGAGGGACCCATCTCGGGATATGGCTACACCTTC.

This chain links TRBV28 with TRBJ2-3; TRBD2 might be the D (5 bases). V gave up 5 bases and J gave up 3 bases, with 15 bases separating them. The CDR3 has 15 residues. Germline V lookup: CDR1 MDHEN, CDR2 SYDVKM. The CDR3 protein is CASSTLAGGTDTQYF. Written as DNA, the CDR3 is TGTGCCAGCAGTACCCTTGCGGGTGGGACAGATACGCAGTATTTT.

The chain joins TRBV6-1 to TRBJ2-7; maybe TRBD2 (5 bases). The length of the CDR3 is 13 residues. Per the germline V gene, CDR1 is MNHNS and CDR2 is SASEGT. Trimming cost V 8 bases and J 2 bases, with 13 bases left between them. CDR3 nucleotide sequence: TGTGCCAGCTCATGGGGAGTTACCTACGAGCAGTACTTC. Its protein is CASSWGVTYEQYF.

The CDR3: CASSLNRAGNQPQHF. As DNA, the CDR3 is TGTGCCAGCAGCTTAAACAGGGCCGGCAATCAGCCCCAGCATTTT. The chain combines TRBV7-2 with TRBJ1-5; D may be TRBD1 (6 bases). This CDR3 comprises 15 residues. Trimming took off 2 bases at V and 2 bases at J, with 10 bases between the two ends. Germline V gene data show CDR1 as SGHTA and CDR2 as FQGNSA.

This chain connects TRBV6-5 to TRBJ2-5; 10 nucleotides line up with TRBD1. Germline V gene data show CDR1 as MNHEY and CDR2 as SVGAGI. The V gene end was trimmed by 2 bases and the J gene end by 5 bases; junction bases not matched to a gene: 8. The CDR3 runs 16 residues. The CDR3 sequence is CASSYETGGRGETQYF. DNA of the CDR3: TGTGCCAGCAGTTACGAGACAGGGGGCCGAGGGGAGACCCAGTACTTC.

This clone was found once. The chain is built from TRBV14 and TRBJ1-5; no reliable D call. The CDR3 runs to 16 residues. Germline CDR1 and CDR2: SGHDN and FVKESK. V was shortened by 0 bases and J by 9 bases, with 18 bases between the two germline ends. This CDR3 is CASSQERSQTGWPQHF. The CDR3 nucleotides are TGTGCCAGCAGCCAAGAAAGAAGCCAGACGGGTTGGCCCCAGCATTTT.

The CDR3 protein is CASSLGQGSTDTQYF. The CDR3 bases are TGTGCCAGCAGCTTAGGGCAGGGAAGCACAGATACGCAGTATTTT. V usage is TRBV7-9 and J usage is TRBJ2-3; weak D call: TRBD1 (5 bases). V lost 1 base and J 0 bases, leaving 8 bases between the germline ends. The germline V gene has CDR1 SEHNR and CDR2 FQNEAQ (reference sequence). This CDR3 is built from 15 residues.

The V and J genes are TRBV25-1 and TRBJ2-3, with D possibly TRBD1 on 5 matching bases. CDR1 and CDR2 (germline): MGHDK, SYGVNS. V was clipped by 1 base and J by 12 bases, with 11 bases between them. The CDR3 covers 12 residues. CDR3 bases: TGTGCCAGCAGTGAATTTCAGGGCCCTCAGTATTTT. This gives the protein CASSEFQGPQYF.

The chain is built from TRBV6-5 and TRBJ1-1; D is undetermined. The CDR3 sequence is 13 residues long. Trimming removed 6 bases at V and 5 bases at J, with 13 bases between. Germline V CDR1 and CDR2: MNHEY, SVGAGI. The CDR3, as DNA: TGTGCCAGCAGCGGGGAAGGTTGGACTGAAGCTTTCTTT. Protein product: CASSGEGWTEAFF.